The TCR beta chain under discussion was sequenced for a study of blood T cell repertoires in COVID-19. At the level of the study: Sources were T cells, B-cell-depleted T cells, or PBMCs; the material itself was cDNA or gDNA.

V lost 3 bases to trimming and J lost 5 bases, with 11 bases between them. Germline V gene data show CDR1 as LNHNV and CDR2 as YYDKDF (reference sequence). CDR3 size: 14 residues. Authors' processing steps: Reference gene primer amplification in the assay estimated nucleated cell counts. Sequencing used immunoSEQ multiplex PCR; TCRdb keeps in-frame clones, though not all of them. V, J and clone size are those of that table, while D and trimming were read from the DNA. The sample lists hundreds of thousands of clones, around nine tenths occurring once. This clone was counted once. Sequencing input: peripheral blood. J is TRBJ2-1 and V is TRBV15; tentative D call: TRBD2 (5 bases). This clonotype originated in a young woman who had recovered from COVID-19. Here the CDR3 reads CATSRKDSDNEQFF. CDR3 sequence (DNA): TGTGCCACCAGCAGGAAGGACTCTGACAATGAGCAGTTCTTC.